Included here is one TCR beta chain sequence, with context. The sample comes from a study of PD-1 blockade in classical Hodgkin lymphoma. TCRdb's copy holds only in-frame clones and misses some; the assay was immunoSEQ multiplex PCR. The sample consists of 100,000 or so clones, 75% to 90% of them appearing once. The V and J ends lost 2 bases and 5 bases, in that order; junction bases with no gene match: 12. This CDR3 is built from 17 residues. CDR1 is LGHNA, CDR2 YNFKEQ, per germline. Following autologous stem cell transplantation, relapse occurred in every patient, and exposure to brentuximab vedotin varied.

The receptor was derived from a human donor with classical Hodgkin lymphoma. Material: peripheral blood mononuclear cells (PBMCs), obtained before the second cycle of nivolumab. The genes are TRBV4-2 and TRBJ2-3; 8 nucleotides match TRBD2. The CDR3 DNA reads as TGTGCCAGCAGCCAATTACTAGCGGCCATATCGGAAGATACGCAGTATTTT. Translated: CASSQLLAAISEDTQYF.